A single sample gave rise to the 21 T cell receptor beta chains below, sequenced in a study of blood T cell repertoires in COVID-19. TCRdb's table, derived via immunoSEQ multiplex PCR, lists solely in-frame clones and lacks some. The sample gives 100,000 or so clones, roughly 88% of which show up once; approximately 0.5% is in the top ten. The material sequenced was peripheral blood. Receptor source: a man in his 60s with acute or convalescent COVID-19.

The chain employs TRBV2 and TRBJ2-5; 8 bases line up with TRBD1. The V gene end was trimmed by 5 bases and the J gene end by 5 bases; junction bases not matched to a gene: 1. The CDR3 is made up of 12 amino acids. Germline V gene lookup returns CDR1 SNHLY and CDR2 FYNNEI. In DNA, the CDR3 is TGTGCCAGCAGTTGGACAGGGGAGACCCAGTACTTC. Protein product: CASSWTGETQYF.

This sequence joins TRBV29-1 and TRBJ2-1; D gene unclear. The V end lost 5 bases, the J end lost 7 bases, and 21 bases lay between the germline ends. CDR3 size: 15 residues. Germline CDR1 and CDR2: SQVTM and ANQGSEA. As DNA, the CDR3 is TGCAGCGTTCCGCCCCTGTCTCGACTCGGTAATGAGCAGTTCTTC. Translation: CSVPPLSRLGNEQFF.

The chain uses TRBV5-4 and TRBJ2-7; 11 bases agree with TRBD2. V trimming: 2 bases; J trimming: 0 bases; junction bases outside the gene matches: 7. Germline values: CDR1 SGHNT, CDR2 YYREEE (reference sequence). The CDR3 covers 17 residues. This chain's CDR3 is CASSFSLAGVSSYEQYF. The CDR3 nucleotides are TGTGCCAGCAGCTTCTCACTAGCGGGGGTTAGCTCCTACGAGCAGTACTTC.

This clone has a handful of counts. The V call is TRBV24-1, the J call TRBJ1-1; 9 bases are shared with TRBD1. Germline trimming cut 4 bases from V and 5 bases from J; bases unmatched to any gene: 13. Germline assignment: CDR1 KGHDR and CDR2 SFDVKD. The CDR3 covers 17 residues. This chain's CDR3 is CATSDSKTTGGRTEAFF. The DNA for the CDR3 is TGTGCCACCAGTGACTCAAAAACGACAGGGGGAAGGACTGAAGCTTTCTTT.

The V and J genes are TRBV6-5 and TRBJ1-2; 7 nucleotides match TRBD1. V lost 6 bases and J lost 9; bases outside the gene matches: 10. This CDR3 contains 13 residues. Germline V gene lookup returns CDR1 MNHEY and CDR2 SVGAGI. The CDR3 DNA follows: TGTGCCAGCAGAACTGACAGGGTCGTTCGCTACACCTTC. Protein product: CASRTDRVVRYTF.

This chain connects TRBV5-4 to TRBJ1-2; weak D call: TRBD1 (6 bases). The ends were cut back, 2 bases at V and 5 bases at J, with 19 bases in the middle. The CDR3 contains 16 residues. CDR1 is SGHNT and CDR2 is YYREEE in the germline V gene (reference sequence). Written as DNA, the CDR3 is TGTGCCAGCAGCTTACCGGGACGGGGACACGGGTATGGCTACACCTTC. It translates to CASSLPGRGHGYGYTF.

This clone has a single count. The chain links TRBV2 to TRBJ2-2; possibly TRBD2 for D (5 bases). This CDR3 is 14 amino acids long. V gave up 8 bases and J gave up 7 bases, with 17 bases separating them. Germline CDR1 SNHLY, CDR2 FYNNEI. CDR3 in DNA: TGTGCCAGCGGGGAGTTTTCGGGTAACGGGGAGCTGTTTTTT. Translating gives CASGEFSGNGELFF.

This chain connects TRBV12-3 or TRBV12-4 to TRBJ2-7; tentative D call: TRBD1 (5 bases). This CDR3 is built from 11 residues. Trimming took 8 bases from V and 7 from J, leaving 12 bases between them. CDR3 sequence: CASGQGHEQYF. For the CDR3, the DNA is TGTGCCAGCGGCCAGGGTCATGAGCAGTACTTC.

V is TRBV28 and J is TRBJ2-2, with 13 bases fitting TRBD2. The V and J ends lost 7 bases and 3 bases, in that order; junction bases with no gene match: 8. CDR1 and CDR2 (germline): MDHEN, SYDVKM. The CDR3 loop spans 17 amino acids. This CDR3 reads CASNRLGLAGDTGELFF. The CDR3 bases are TGTGCCAGCAATAGGCTAGGACTAGCGGGAGACACCGGGGAGCTGTTTTTT.

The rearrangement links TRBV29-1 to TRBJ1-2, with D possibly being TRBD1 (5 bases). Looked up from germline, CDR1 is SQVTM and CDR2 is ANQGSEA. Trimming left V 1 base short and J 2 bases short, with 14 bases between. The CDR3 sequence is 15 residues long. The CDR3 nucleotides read TGCAGCGTTGAAGTATACCAGGGATGGAACTATGGCTACACCTTC. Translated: CSVEVYQGWNYGYTF.

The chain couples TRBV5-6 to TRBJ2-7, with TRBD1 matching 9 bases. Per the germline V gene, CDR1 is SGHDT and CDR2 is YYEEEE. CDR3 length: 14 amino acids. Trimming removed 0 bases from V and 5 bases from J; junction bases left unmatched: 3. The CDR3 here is CASSLVGQGNEQYF. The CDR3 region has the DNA TGTGCCAGCAGCTTGGTGGGACAGGGTAACGAGCAGTACTTC.

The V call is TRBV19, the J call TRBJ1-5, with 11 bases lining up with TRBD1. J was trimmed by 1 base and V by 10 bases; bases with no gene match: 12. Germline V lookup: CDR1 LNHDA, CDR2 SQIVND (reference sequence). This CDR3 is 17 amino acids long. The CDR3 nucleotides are TGTGCCACCCAAAGCCGGGACAGGGGGTTAAGCAATCAGCCCCAGCATTTT. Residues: CATQSRDRGLSNQPQHF.

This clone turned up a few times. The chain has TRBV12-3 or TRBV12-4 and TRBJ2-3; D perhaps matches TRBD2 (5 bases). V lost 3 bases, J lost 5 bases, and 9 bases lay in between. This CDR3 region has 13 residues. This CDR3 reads CASSLGARDTQYF. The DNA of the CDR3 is TGTGCCAGCAGTTTGGGAGCAAGAGATACGCAGTATTTT.

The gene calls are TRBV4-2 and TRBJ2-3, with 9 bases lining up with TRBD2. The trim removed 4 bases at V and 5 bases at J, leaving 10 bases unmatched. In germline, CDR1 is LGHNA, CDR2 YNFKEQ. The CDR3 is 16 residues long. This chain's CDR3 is CASSRAGREGEDTQYF. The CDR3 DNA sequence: TGTGCCAGCAGCCGCGCTGGGCGGGAGGGGGAAGATACGCAGTATTTT.

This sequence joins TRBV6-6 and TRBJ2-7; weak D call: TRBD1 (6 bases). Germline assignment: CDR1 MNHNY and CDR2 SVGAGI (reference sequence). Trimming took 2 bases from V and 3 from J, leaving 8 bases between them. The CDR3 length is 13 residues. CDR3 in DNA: TGTGCCAGCAGTTACGCAGGGGACTACGAGCAGTACTTC. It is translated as CASSYAGDYEQYF.

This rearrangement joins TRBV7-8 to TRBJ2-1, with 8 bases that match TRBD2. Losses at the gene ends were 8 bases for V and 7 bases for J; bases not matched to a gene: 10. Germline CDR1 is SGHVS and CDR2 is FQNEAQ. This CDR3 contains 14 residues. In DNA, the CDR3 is TGTGCCAGCTCTTTTTCGGGAGGGCCTAATGAGCAGTTCTTC. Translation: CASSFSGGPNEQFF.

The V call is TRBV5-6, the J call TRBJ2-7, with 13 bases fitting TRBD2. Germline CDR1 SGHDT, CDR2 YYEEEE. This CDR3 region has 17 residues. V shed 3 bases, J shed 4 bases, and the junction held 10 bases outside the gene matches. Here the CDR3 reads CASSSRTSGRTIYEQYF. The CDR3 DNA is TGTGCCAGCAGCTCGAGGACTAGCGGGAGAACAATTTACGAGCAGTACTTC.

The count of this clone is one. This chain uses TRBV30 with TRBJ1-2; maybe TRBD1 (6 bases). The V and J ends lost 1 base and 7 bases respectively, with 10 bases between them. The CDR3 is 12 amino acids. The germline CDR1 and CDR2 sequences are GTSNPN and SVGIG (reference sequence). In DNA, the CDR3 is TGTGCCTGGAGTGACAGGGTTGCTGGCTACACCTTC. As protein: CAWSDRVAGYTF. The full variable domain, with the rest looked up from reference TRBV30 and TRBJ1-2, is SQTIHQWPATLVQPVGSPLSLECTVEGTSNPNLYWYRQAAGRGLQLLFYSVGIGQISSEVPQNLSASRPQDRQFILSSKKLLLSDSGFYLCAWSDRVAGYTFGSGTRLTVV.

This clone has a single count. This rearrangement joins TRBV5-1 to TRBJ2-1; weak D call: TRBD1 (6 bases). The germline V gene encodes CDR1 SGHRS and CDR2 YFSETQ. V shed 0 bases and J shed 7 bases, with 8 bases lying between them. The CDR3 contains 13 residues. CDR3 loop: CASSLGQGNEQFF. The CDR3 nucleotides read TGCGCCAGCAGCTTGGGGCAGGGGAATGAGCAGTTCTTC.

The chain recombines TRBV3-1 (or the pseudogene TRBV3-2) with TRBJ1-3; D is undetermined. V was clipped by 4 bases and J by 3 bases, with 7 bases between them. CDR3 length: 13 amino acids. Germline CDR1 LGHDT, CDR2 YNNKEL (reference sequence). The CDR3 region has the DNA TGTGCCAGCAGCCCGGGGATTGGAAACACCATATATTTT. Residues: CASSPGIGNTIYF.

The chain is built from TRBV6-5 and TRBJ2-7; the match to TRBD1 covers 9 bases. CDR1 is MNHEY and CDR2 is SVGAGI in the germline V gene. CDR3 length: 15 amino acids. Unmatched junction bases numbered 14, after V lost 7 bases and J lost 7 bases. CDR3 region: CASTYSGTGHREQYF. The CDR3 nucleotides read TGTGCCAGCACCTATTCCGGGACAGGGCATAGGGAGCAGTACTTC.